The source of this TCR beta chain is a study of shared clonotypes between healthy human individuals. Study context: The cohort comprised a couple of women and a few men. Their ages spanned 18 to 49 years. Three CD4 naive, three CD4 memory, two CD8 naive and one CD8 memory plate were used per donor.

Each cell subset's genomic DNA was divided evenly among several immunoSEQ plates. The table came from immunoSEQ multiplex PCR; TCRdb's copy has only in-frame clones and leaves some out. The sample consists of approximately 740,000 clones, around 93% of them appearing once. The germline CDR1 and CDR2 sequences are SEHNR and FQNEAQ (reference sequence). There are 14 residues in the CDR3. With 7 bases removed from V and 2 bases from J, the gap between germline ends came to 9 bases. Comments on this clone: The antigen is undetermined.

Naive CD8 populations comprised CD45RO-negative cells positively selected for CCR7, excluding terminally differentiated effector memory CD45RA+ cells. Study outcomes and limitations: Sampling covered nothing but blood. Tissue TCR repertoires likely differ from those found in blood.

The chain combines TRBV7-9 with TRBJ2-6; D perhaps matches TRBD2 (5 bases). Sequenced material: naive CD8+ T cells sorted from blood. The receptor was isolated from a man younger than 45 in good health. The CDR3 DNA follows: TGTGCCAGCAAATGGGGAGCTGGGGCCAACGTCCTGACTTTC. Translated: CASKWGAGANVLTF.